This T cell receptor beta chain was profiled in a study of cytomegalovirus exposure and HLA in healthy donors. Notes on the study in general: Later analysis indicated greater clonal expansion among HLA-associated TCR beta chains than among equally common other chains.

About this clone: The antigen is undetermined.

The PCR ran on 60 Vbeta and 13 Jbeta primers. Profiling relied on immunoSEQ multiplex PCR, and the TCRdb table lists in-frame clones only, not all of them. The table shows 85,000 to 120,000 clones, with more than 70% occurring only once. The CDR3 contains 13 residues. The V end lost 6 bases, the J end lost 6 bases, and 12 bases lay between the germline ends. Germline V gene data show CDR1 as SNHLY and CDR2 as FYNNEI. The sequenced material came from PBMCs. The chain carries TRBV2 and TRBJ1-5; D may be TRBD1 (6 bases). The sequence was collected from a man in his forties in good health and CMV-seronegative. The CDR3 is CASRTGPPQPQHF. The CDR3 bases are TGTGCCAGCAGAACAGGGCCCCCTCAGCCCCAGCATTTT.